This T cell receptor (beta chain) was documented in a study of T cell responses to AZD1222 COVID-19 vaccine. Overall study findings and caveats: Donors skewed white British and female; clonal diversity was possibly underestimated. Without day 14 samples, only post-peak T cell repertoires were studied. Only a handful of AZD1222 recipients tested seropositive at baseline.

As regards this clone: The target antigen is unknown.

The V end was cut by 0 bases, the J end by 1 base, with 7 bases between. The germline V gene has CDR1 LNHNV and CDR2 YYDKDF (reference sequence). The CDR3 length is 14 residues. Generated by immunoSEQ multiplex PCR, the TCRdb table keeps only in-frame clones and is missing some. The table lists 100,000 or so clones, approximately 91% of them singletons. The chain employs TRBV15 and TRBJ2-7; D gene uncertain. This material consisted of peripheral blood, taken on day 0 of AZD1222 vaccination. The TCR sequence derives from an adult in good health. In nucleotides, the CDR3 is TGTGCCACCAGCAGAGACCAGGTTTCCTACGAGCAGTACTTC. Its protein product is CATSRDQVSYEQYF.